These 29 T cell receptor beta chains originate from one sample sequenced in a study of T cells in Graves' hyperthyroidism and ophthalmopathy. RNA transcripts gave rise to amplified TCR beta CDR3 regions. First-round RT-PCR with HTBI primers amplified the TCR CDR3 region. Each CDR3 protein is one row after TCRdb ran MiXCR on the multiplex PCR reads. The repertoire holds roughly 260,000 distinct CDR3 sequences, with roughly 15% as singletons. The sequenced sample was blood. These receptors originate from a woman in her thirties or forties with Graves' hyperthyroidism that later progressed to Graves' ophthalmopathy.

This clonotype was seen at least ten times. The chain combines TRBV28 with TRBJ2-1; D unclear. The CDR3 has 12 amino acids. Looked up from germline, CDR1 is MDHEN and CDR2 is SYDVKM. V was pared by 4 bases and J by 4 bases, with 5 bases between. CDR3 sequence reads: CASSSLYNEQFF. In DNA form, the CDR3 reads TGTGCCAGCAGTTCCCTTTACAATGAGCAGTTCTTC. The complete variable domain, with remaining parts taken from reference TRBV28 and TRBJ2-1, reads DVKVTQSSRYLVKRTGEKVFLECVQDMDHENMFWYRQDPGLGLRLIYFSYDVKMKEKGDIPEGYSVSREKKERFSLILESASTNQTSMYLCASSSLYNEQFFGPGTRLTVL.

This clonotype was seen at least ten times. This chain joins TRBV5-1 and TRBJ1-1; D remains unclear. The germline gives CDR1 SGHRS, CDR2 YFSETQ. There are 12 residues in the CDR3. V lost 5 bases to trimming and J lost 1 base, with 6 bases between them. The CDR3 nucleotides read TGCGCCAGCAGATTAAAGAACACTGAAGCTTTCTTT. This codes for CASRLKNTEAFF.

The chain employs TRBV28 and TRBJ1-1; 8 positions match TRBD1. Per germline, CDR1 MDHEN and CDR2 SYDVKM. The V and J ends lost 10 bases and 4 bases, in that order; junction bases with no gene match: 5. The CDR3 runs to 12 residues. The CDR3 sequence: CATATGATEAFF. CDR3 DNA sequence: TGTGCCACAGCGACAGGGGCCACTGAAGCTTTCTTT.

This clonotype was recorded at least ten times. The gene calls are TRBV7-9 and TRBJ2-7; 10 bases line up with TRBD1. The V gene's germline CDR1 is SEHNR and CDR2 FQNEAQ (reference sequence). Trimming removed 7 bases from V and 2 bases from J; junction bases left unmatched: 8. The CDR3 contains 15 residues. CDR3 region: CASTGQGGLTYEQYF. The DNA of the CDR3 is TGTGCCAGCACCGGACAGGGGGGCCTTACCTACGAGCAGTACTTC. The entire variable domain, with the rest obtained from reference TRBV7-9 and TRBJ2-7, is as follows: DTGVSQNPRHKITKRGQNVTFRCDPISEHNRLYWYRQTLGQGPEFLTYFQNEAQLEKSRLLSDRFSAERPKGSFSTLEIQRTEQGDSAMYLCASTGQGGLTYEQYFGPGTRLTVT.

This clonotype was observed a few times. The J gene is TRBJ2-4, the V gene TRBV5-4; a possible D gene is TRBD1 (6 bases). CDR1 SGHNT and CDR2 YYREEE come from the germline V gene (reference sequence). The CDR3 has 13 residues. Trimming cost V 4 bases and J 6 bases, with 11 bases left between them. CDR3 sequence reads: CASSDGQPNIQYF. The CDR3 DNA sequence: TGTGCCAGCAGCGACGGACAGCCAAACATTCAGTACTTC. The full variable domain, its missing parts supplied by reference TRBV5-4 and TRBJ2-4, is ETGVTQSPTHLIKTRGQQVTLRCSSQSGHNTVSWYQQALGQGPQFIFQYYREEENGRGNFPPRFSGLQFPNYSSELNVNALELDDSALYLCASSDGQPNIQYFGAGTRLSVL.

This clonotype has only a few counts. The V gene is TRBV7-2, the J gene TRBJ2-7, with TRBD1 matching over 7 bases. The CDR3 loop spans 16 amino acids. V was clipped by 4 bases and J by 7 bases; unmatched bases: 16. Per germline, CDR1 SGHTA and CDR2 FQGNSA. The CDR3 nucleotides are TGTGCCAGCAGCTCGTATACGGGACAGCCTTTCTATGAGCAGTACTTC. This translates into CASSSYTGQPFYEQYF. The variable domain in full, with the rest retrieved from reference TRBV7-2 and TRBJ2-7, is GAGVSQSPSNKVTEKGKDVELRCDPISGHTALYWYRQSLGQGLEFLIYFQGNSAPDKSGLPSDRFSAERTGGSVSTLTIQRTQQEDSAVYLCASSSYTGQPFYEQYFGPGTRLTVT.

The sample holds many counts of this clonotype. The chain couples TRBV2 to TRBJ2-3, with D tentatively TRBD2 (7 bases). The CDR3 covers 14 residues. Trimming left V 8 bases short and J 5 bases short, with 17 bases between. Germline CDR1 is SNHLY and CDR2 is FYNNEI. CDR3 bases: TGTGCCAGCGTGAGGGGGGGGAGCGGAGATACGCAGTATTTT. This encodes CASVRGGSGDTQYF.

This clonotype occurred a few times. The genes are TRBV3-1 and TRBJ1-1, with D perhaps matching TRBD1 (6 bases). This CDR3 comprises 13 residues. Germline assignment: CDR1 LGHDT and CDR2 YNNKEL (reference sequence). Trimming removed 4 bases from V and 10 bases from J, with 16 bases in between. The CDR3 region has the DNA TGTGCCAGCAGCCTAAGTAGGGTAGGGGGAGCTTTCTTT. Its protein is CASSLSRVGGAFF.

This clonotype was counted many times. This rearrangement joins TRBV9 to TRBJ1-1; D ambiguous. Germline loops: CDR1 SGDLS, CDR2 YYNGEE. This CDR3 comprises 13 residues. V lost 4 bases to trimming and J lost 4 bases, with 11 bases between them. The CDR3 DNA sequence: TGTGCCAGCAGCCTCTTGGAGGGCACTGAAGCTTTCTTT. Protein: CASSLLEGTEAFF.

This clonotype has only a few counts. The V call is TRBV9, the J call TRBJ2-7; 13 bases are shared with TRBD2. This CDR3 has 16 amino acids. Germline V lookup: CDR1 SGDLS, CDR2 YYNGEE. V shed 4 bases, J shed 3 bases, and the junction held 7 bases outside the gene matches. CDR3 nucleotide sequence: TGTGCCAGCAGCCCCATAGGACTAGCGGGAGACTACGAGCAGTACTTC. Translating it yields CASSPIGLAGDYEQYF.

The V and J genes are TRBV4-1 and TRBJ2-1, with D maybe TRBD2 (6 bases). The V and J ends lost 1 base and 8 bases respectively, with 18 bases between them. The CDR3 covers 16 residues. Germline values: CDR1 MGHRA, CDR2 YSYEKL. The DNA for the CDR3 is TGCGCCAGCAGCCAAGGGGGGACTCCCACAGTACATGAGCAGTTCTTC. This sequence encodes CASSQGGTPTVHEQFF.

This clonotype has a count of ten or more. The chain uses TRBV5-1 and TRBJ2-2, with 10 bases matching TRBD2. V was pared by 5 bases and J by 8 bases, with 12 bases of the junction left unmatched. The CDR3 sequence is 16 residues long. CDR1 SGHRS and CDR2 YFSETQ come from the germline V gene. The CDR3 here is CASRAGTSGNLGELFF. The CDR3 nucleotides are TGCGCCAGCAGGGCCGGCACTAGCGGGAATCTGGGGGAGCTGTTTTTT. Complete variable domain (other parts from reference TRBV5-1 and TRBJ2-2): KAGVTQTPRYLIKTRGQQVTLSCSPISGHRSVSWYQQTPGQGLQFLFEYFSETQRNKGNFPGRFSGRQFSNSRSEMNVSTLELGDSALYLCASRAGTSGNLGELFFGEGSRLTVL.

This clonotype was detected many times. The chain links TRBV27 to TRBJ2-7; D gene uncertain. With 6 bases removed from V and 3 bases from J, the gap between germline ends came to 18 bases. CDR3 size: 15 residues. Germline lookup yields CDR1 MNHEY and CDR2 SMNVEV (reference sequence). CDR3 protein: CASRIQPSLFYEQYF. CDR3 bases: TGTGCCAGCAGGATCCAGCCCTCACTCTTCTACGAGCAGTACTTC.

At least ten counts were recorded for this clonotype. This chain uses TRBV4-1 with TRBJ1-6; the D gene is possibly TRBD1 (6 bases). V was trimmed by 0 bases and J by 7 bases, leaving 7 bases between them. Germline assignment: CDR1 MGHRA and CDR2 YSYEKL. The CDR3 is made up of 14 amino acids. DNA for the CDR3: TGCGCCAGCAGCCAAGAGAGGGGGAATTCACCCCTCCACTTT. Translated: CASSQERGNSPLHF.

This clonotype was seen more than once but under ten times. V and J are TRBV6-2 or TRBV6-3 and TRBJ1-5, with D possibly being TRBD1 (6 bases). Germline CDR1 MNHEY, CDR2 SVGEGT. With 8 bases removed from V and 1 base from J, the gap between germline ends came to 15 bases. The CDR3 consists of 15 residues. The CDR3 nucleotides are TGTGCCAGCGGGGGCGGGGTCTGGAGCAATCAGCCCCAGCATTTT. This sequence encodes CASGGGVWSNQPQHF.

This clonotype has at least ten counts. V is TRBV11-2 and J is TRBJ2-2; no clear D gene. V was cut by 3 bases and J by 4 bases, with 12 bases left in between. Germline assignment: CDR1 SGHAT and CDR2 FQNNGV. There are 15 residues in the CDR3. The CDR3 spells CASSFVGSITGELFF. CDR3 bases: TGTGCCAGCAGCTTTGTGGGATCGATCACCGGGGAGCTGTTTTTT.

This clonotype was seen repeatedly, ten times or more. This chain links TRBV5-6 with TRBJ2-7, with D possibly being TRBD2 (6 bases). V shed 3 bases and J shed 7 bases, with 23 bases lying between them. This CDR3 is 16 amino acids long. Germline V gives CDR1 SGHDT, CDR2 YYEEEE. CDR3 in amino acids: CASSWGVGSLVGEQYF. CDR3 in DNA: TGTGCCAGCAGCTGGGGGGTTGGTTCACTCGTCGGAGAGCAGTACTTC.

This clonotype was observed at least ten times. This chain links TRBV19 with TRBJ1-1, with D unclear. Trimming took 3 bases from V and 0 from J, leaving 14 bases between them. The CDR3 spans 16 residues. Germline lookup yields CDR1 LNHDA and CDR2 SQIVND (reference sequence). CDR3 nucleotides: TGTGCCAGTAGTATTGTCGGCACAATTATGAACACTGAAGCTTTCTTT. It is translated as CASSIVGTIMNTEAFF.

This rearrangement joins TRBV9 to TRBJ2-6; 14 positions match TRBD2. CDR1 and CDR2 (germline): SGDLS, YYNGEE. The CDR3 has 20 residues. The J segment lost 3 bases and the V segment lost 2 bases, leaving 10 bases of the junction unmatched. This chain's CDR3 is CASSVPVTSGREYGANVLTF. CDR3 coding DNA: TGTGCCAGCAGCGTCCCGGTGACTAGCGGGAGGGAGTATGGGGCCAACGTCCTGACTTTC. Looking up the rest from reference TRBV9 and TRBJ2-6 gives the full variable domain: DSGVTQTPKHLITATGQRVTLRCSPRSGDLSVYWYQQSLDQGLQFLIQYYNGEERAKGNILERFSAQQFPDLHSELNLSSLELGDSALYFCASSVPVTSGREYGANVLTFGAGSRLTVL.

This clonotype was recorded at least ten times. The chain has TRBV19 and TRBJ2-1; a possible D gene is TRBD2 (5 bases). The germline CDR1 and CDR2 sequences are LNHDA and SQIVND (reference sequence). The CDR3 length is 13 residues. The V end lost 3 bases, the J end lost 7 bases, and 10 bases lay between the germline ends. CDR3 residues: CASSIGPGNEQFF. DNA for the CDR3: TGTGCCAGTAGTATCGGCCCGGGGAATGAGCAGTTCTTC.

Many counts were recorded for this clonotype. This sequence joins TRBV6-1 and TRBJ2-4, with D perhaps given as TRBD1 or TRBD2 (5 bases each). Trimming removed 10 bases from V and 3 bases from J, with 19 bases in between. CDR1 is MNHNS, CDR2 SASEGT, per germline. This CDR3 is built from 15 residues. The CDR3 spells CATQRQTVGKNIQYF. The CDR3, as DNA: TGTGCCACTCAGCGGCAGACAGTAGGCAAAAACATTCAGTACTTC.

The table lists this clonotype with many counts. The chain recombines TRBV29-1 with TRBJ2-1; 11 nucleotides agree with TRBD2. Germline-derived CDR1 and CDR2 are SQVTM and ANQGSEA. The CDR3 length is 19 residues. After removal of 4 bases from V and 0 bases from J, the junction contained 14 bases not matched to a gene. Here the CDR3 reads CSVGISGRAVVGSYNEQFF. The DNA of the CDR3 is TGCAGCGTTGGGATTAGCGGGAGGGCTGTGGTGGGCTCCTACAATGAGCAGTTCTTC.

The chain uses TRBV5-1 and TRBJ2-5; D is ambiguous. V lost 0 bases, J lost 10 bases, and 13 bases lay in between. Germline loops: CDR1 SGHRS, CDR2 YFSETQ. The CDR3 contains 13 residues. CDR3 loop: CASSLGASLYQYF. CDR3 sequence (DNA): TGCGCCAGCAGCTTGGGAGCTTCACTGTACCAGTACTTC.

This clonotype was observed many times. CDR3: CSVPDYNYGYTF. The DNA for the CDR3 is TGCAGCGTTCCGGATTATAACTATGGCTACACCTTC. The genes are TRBV29-1 and TRBJ1-2; D gene unclear. The CDR3 extends over 12 amino acids. The germline gives CDR1 SQVTM, CDR2 ANQGSEA. Trimming removed 5 bases at V and 1 base at J, with 8 bases between.

J is TRBJ1-5 and V is TRBV28, with D unresolved. Trimming took off 6 bases at V and 0 bases at J, with 9 bases between the two ends. Germline CDR1 is MDHEN and CDR2 is SYDVKM. This CDR3 contains 14 residues. The CDR3 loop is CASSEVLSNQPQHF. As DNA, the CDR3 is TGTGCCAGCAGCGAGGTACTTAGCAATCAGCCCCAGCATTTT.

The chain has TRBV2 and TRBJ1-6, with D uncertain. Looked up from germline, CDR1 is SNHLY and CDR2 is FYNNEI. CDR3 length equals 15 residues. V gave up 2 bases and J gave up 9 bases, with 14 bases separating them. This chain's CDR3 is CASSESMTRVSPLHF. The CDR3 DNA follows: TGTGCCAGCAGTGAATCTATGACCCGTGTTTCACCCCTCCACTTT.

This clonotype came up once. The J gene is TRBJ2-1, the V gene TRBV12-3 or TRBV12-4; TRBD1 agrees at 10 bases. The CDR3 sequence is 17 residues long. The ends lost 5 bases at V and 1 base at J; junction bases unmatched: 8. CDR3 in DNA: TGTGCCAGCAGTCCCCTCGAGGGACAGGGGTCCTACAATGAGCAGTTCTTC. Protein product: CASSPLEGQGSYNEQFF.

In this sample, this clonotype turned up a few times. V is TRBV7-9 and J is TRBJ1-1; no clear D gene. The CDR3 length is 13 residues. Germline CDR1 SEHNR, CDR2 FQNEAQ (reference sequence). V was pared by 2 bases and J by 3 bases, with 7 bases between. CDR3 sequence (DNA): TGTGCCAGCAGCTTAAACGGTTACACTGAAGCTTTCTTT. This sequence encodes CASSLNGYTEAFF.

This clonotype was detected ten times or more. V usage is TRBV15 and J usage is TRBJ1-1; TRBD1 might be the D (5 bases). V was shortened by 0 bases and J by 3 bases, with 8 bases between the two germline ends. CDR3 length: 14 amino acids. Germline lookup yields CDR1 LNHNV and CDR2 YYDKDF (reference sequence). The CDR3 region is CATSRDLGDTEAFF. CDR3 nucleotides: TGTGCCACCAGCAGAGATCTAGGGGACACTGAAGCTTTCTTT.